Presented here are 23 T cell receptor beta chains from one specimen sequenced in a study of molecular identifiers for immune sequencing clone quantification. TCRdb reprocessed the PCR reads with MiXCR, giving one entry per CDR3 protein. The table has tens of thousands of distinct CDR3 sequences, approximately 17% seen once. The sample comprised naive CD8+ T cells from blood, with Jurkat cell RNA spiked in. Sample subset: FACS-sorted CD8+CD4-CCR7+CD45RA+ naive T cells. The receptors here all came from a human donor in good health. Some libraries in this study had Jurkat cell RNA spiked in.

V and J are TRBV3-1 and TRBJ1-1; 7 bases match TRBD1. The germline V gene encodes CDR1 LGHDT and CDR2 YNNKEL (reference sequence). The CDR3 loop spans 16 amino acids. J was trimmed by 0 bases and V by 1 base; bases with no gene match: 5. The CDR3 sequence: CASSQVRTGLNTEAFF. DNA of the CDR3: TGTGCCAGCAGCCAAGTGCGGACAGGTCTGAACACTGAAGCTTTCTTT.

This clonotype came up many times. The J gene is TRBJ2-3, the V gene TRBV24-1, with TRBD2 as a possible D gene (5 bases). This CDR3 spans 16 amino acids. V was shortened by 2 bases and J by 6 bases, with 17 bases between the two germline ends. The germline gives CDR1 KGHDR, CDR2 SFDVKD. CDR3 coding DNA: TGTGCCACCAGTGATTGGATCGACCAGAAGCGGGATACGCAGTATTTT. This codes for CATSDWIDQKRDTQYF.

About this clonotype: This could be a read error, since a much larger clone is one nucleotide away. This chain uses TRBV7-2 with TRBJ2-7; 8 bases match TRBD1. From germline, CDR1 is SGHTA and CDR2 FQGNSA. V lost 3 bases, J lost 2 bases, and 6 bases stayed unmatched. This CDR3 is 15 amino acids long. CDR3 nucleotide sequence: TGTGCCAGCAGCTTTTGGACAGGGTGTACCTACGAGCAGTACTTC. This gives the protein CASSFWTGCTYEQYF.

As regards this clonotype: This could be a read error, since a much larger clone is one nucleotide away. The CDR3 sequence is CAGSSVGADTQYF. The CDR3, as DNA: TGTGCCGGCAGCTCCGTCGGGGCAGATACGCAGTATTTT. This sequence joins TRBV14 and TRBJ2-3, with a tentative D call TRBD2 (5 bases). The CDR3 totals 13 residues. Per germline, CDR1 SGHDN and CDR2 FVKESK.

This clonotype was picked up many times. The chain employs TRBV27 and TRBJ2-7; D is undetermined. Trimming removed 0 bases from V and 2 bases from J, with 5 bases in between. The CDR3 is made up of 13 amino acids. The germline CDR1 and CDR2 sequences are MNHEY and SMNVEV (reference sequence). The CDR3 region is CASSLSAPYEQYF. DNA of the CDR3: TGTGCCAGCAGTTTATCGGCGCCCTACGAGCAGTACTTC.

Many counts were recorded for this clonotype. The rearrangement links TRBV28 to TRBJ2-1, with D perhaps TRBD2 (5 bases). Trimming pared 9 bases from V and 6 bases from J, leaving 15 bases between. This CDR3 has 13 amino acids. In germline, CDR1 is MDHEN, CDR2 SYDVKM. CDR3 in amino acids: CASKRDLPNEQFF. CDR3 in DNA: TGTGCCAGTAAACGGGATCTCCCCAATGAGCAGTTCTTC.

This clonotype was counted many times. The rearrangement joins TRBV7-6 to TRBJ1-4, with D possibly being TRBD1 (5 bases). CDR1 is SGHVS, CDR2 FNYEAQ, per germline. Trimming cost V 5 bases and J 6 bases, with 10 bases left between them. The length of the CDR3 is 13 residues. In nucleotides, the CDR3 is TGTGCCAGCAGCCCCGGGACCGATGAAAAACTGTTTTTT. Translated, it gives CASSPGTDEKLFF.

The CDR3 region has the DNA TGTGCCAGCAGCGGCGTGGCAGACGAGCAGTACTTC. Its protein is CASSGVADEQYF. The gene calls are TRBV14 and TRBJ2-7; D remains ambiguous. Per germline, CDR1 SGHDN and CDR2 FVKESK. The V gene lost 5 bases and the J gene lost 5 bases, with 10 bases spanning the gap. The CDR3 runs 12 residues.

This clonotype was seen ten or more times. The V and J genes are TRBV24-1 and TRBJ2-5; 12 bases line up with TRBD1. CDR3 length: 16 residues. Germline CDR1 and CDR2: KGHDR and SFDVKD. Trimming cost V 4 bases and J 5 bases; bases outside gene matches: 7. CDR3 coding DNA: TGTGCCACCAGTGAAATAGGGACAGGGGGCGGGGAGACCCAGTACTTC. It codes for CATSEIGTGGGETQYF.

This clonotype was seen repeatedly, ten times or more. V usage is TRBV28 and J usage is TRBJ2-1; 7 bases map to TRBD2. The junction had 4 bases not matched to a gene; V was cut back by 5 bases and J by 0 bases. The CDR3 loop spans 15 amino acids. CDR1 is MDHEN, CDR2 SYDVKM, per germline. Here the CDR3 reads CASSMGGSSYNEQFF. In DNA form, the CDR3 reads TGTGCCAGCAGTATGGGAGGGAGCTCCTACAATGAGCAGTTCTTC. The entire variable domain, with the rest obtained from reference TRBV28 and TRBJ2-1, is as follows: DVKVTQSSRYLVKRTGEKVFLECVQDMDHENMFWYRQDPGLGLRLIYFSYDVKMKEKGDIPEGYSVSREKKERFSLILESASTNQTSMYLCASSMGGSSYNEQFFGPGTRLTVL.

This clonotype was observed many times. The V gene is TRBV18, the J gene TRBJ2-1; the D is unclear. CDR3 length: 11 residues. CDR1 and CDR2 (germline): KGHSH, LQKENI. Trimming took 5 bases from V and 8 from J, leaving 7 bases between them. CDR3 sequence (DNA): TGTGCCAGCTCAGCCGGCGATGAGCAGTTCTTC. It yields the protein CASSAGDEQFF.

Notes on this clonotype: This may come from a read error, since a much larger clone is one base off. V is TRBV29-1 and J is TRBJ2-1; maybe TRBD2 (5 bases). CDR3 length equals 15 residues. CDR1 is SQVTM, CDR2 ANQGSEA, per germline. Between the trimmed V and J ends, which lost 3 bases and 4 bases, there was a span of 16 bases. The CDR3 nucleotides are TGCAGCGTTGATGTTAATGGGAGTGATTACAATGAGCAGTTCTTC. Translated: CSVDVNGSDYNEQFF.

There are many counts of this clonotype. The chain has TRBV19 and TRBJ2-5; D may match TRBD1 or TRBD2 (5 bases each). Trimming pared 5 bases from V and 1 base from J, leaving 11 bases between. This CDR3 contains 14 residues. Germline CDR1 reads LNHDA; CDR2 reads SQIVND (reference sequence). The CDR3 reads CASSAAGAQETQYF. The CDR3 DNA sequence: TGTGCCAGTAGTGCCGCCGGGGCCCAAGAGACCCAGTACTTC.

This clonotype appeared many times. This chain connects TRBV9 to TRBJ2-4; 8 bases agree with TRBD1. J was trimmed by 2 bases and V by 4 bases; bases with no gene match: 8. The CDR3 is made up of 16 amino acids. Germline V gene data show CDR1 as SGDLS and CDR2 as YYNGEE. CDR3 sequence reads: CASSSQGAGTKNIQYF. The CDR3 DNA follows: TGTGCCAGCAGCTCCCAGGGGGCAGGAACCAAAAACATTCAGTACTTC.

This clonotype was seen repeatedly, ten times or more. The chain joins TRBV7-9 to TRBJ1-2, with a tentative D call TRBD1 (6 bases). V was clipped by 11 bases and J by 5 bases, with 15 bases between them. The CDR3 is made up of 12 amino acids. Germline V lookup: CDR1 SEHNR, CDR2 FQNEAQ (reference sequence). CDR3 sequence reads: CALVAGAYGYTF. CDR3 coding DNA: TGTGCCTTGGTGGCAGGGGCTTATGGCTACACCTTC.

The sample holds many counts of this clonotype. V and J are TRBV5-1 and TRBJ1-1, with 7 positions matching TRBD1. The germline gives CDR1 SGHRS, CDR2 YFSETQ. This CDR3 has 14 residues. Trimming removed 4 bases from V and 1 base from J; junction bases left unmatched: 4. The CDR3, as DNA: TGCGCCAGCAGCCCCGGGACAGCGAACACTGAAGCTTTCTTT. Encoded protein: CASSPGTANTEAFF.

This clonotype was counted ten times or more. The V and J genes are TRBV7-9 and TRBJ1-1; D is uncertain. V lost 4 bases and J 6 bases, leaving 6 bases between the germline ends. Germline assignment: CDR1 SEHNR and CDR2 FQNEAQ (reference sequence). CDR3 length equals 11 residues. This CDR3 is CASSSQSEAFF. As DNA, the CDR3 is TGTGCCAGCAGCTCTCAGTCTGAAGCTTTCTTT.

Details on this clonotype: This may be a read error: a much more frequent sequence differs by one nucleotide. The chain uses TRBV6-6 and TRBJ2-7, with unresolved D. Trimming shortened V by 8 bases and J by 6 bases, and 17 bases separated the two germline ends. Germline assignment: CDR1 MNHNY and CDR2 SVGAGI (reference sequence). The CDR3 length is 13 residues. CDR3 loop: CASAIATLCEQYF. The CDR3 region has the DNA TGTGCCAGCGCAATCGCAACACTGTGCGAGCAGTACTTC.

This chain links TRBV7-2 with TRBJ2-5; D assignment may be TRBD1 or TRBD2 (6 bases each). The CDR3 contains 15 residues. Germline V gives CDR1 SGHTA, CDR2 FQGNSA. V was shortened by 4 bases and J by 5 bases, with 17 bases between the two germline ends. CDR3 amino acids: CASSSWGAVRETQYF. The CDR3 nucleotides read TGTGCCAGCAGCTCCTGGGGGGCGGTGCGCGAGACCCAGTACTTC.

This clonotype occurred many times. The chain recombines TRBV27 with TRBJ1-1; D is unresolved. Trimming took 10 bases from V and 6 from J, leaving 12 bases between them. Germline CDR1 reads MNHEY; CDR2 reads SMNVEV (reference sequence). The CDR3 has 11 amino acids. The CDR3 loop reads CATYYGAEAFF. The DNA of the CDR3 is TGTGCCACATATTACGGGGCTGAAGCTTTCTTT.

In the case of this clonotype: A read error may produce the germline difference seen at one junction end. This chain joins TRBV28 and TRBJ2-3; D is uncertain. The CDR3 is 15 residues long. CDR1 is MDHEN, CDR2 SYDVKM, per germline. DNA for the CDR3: TGTACCAGCAGTTTACGTGACACCCCGGGAGATACGCAGTATTTT. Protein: CTSSLRDTPGDTQYF.

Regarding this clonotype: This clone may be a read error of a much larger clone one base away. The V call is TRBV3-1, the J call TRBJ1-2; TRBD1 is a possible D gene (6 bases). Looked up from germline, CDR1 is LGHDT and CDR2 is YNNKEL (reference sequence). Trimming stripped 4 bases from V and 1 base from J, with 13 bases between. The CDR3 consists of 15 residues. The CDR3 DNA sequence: TGTGCCAGCAGCCGGGGGGGCAAACTTAACTATGGCTACACCTTC. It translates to CASSRGGKLNYGYTF.

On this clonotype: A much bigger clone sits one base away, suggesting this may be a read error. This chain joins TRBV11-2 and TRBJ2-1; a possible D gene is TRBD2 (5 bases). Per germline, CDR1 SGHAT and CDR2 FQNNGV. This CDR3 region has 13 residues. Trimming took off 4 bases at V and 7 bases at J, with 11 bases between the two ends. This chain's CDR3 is CASSSDSGNEQFF. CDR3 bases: TGTGCCAGCAGCTCAGACTCGGGGAATGAGCAGTTCTTC.